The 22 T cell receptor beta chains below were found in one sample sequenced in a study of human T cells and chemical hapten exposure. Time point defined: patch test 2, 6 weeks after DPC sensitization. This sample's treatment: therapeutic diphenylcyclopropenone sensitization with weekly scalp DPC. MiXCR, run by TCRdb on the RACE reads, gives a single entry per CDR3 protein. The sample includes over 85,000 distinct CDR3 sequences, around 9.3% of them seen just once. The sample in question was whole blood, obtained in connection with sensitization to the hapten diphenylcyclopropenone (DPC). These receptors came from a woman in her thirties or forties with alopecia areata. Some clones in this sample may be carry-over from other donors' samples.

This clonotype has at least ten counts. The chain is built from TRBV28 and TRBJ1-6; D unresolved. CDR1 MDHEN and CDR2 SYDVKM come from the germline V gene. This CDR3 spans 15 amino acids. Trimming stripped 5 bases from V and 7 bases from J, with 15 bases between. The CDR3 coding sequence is TGTGCCAGCAGTACGCGGACTTTACAGAATTCACCCCTCCACTTT. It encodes CASSTRTLQNSPLHF.

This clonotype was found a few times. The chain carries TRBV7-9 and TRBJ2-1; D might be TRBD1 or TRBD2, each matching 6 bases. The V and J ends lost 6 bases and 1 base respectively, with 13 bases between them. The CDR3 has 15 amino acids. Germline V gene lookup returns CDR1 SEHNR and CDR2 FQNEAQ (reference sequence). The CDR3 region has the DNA TGTGCCAGCAGTTCAACAGGGAGGTCCTACAATGAGCAGTTCTTC. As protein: CASSSTGRSYNEQFF. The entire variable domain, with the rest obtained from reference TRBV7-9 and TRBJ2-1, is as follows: DTGVSQNPRHKITKRGQNVTFRCDPISEHNRLYWYRQTLGQGPEFLTYFQNEAQLEKSRLLSDRFSAERPKGSFSTLEIQRTEQGDSAMYLCASSSTGRSYNEQFFGPGTRLTVL.

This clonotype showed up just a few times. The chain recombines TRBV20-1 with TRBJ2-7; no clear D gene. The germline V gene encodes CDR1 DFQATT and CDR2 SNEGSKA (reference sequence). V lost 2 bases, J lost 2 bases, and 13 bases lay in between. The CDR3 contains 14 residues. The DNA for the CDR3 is TGCAGTGCTAGAACGAACTCCCCAACCTACGAGCAGTACTTC. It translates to CSARTNSPTYEQYF.

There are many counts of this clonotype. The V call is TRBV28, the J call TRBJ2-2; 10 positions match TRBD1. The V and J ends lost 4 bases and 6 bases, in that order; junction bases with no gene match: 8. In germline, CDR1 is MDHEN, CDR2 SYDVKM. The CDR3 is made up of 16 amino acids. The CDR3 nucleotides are TGTGCCAGCAGTTCTGAGGGACAGGGGCGCCCCGGGGAGCTGTTTTTT. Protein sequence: CASSSEGQGRPGELFF.

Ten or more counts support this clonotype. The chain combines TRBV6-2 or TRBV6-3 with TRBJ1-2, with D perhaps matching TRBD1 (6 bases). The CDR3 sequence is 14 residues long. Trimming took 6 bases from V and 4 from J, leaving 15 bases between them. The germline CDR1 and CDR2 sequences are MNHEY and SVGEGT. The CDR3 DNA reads TGTGCCAGCAGGGACAGTTCGGCGCTCTATGGCTACACCTTC. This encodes CASRDSSALYGYTF.

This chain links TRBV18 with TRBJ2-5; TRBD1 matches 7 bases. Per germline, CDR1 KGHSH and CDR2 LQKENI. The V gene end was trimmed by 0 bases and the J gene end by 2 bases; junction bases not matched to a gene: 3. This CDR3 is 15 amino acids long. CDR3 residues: CASSPPTGRQETQYF. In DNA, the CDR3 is TGTGCCAGCTCACCACCGACAGGGAGACAAGAGACCCAGTACTTC.

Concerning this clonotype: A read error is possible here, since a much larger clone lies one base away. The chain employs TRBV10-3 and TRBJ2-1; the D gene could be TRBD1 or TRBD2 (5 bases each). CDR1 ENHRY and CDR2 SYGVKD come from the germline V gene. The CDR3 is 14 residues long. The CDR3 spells CVIKGLAGTGEQFF. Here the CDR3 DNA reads TGTGTCATCAAGGGGCTAGCAGGAACAGGCGAGCAGTTCTTC.

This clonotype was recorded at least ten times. The CDR3 DNA sequence: TGCAGCGCTTATGTCGTCGGGACTAGCTCCACAGATACGCAGTATTTT. The encoded protein is CSAYVVGTSSTDTQYF. V and J are TRBV29-1 and TRBJ2-3; 9 bases are shared with TRBD2. This CDR3 comprises 16 residues. Trimming took 7 bases from V and 2 from J; bases not matched to a gene: 13. The germline gives CDR1 SQVTM, CDR2 ANQGSEA.

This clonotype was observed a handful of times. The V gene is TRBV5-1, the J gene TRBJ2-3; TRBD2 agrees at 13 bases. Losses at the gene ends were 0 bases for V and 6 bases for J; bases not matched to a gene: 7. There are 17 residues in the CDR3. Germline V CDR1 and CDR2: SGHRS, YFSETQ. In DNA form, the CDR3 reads TGCGCCAGCAGCTTGGAACTAGCGGGAGGGCCGAAGGATACGCAGTATTTT. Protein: CASSLELAGGPKDTQYF.

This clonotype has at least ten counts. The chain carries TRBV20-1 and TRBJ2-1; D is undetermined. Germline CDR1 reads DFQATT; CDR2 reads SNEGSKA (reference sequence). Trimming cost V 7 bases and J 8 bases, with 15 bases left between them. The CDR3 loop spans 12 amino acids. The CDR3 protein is CSGRALGDEQFF. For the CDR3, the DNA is TGCAGTGGTCGAGCGTTGGGCGATGAGCAGTTCTTC.

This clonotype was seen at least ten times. The CDR3 spells CSARRPGLAGGPEETQYF. In DNA form, the CDR3 reads TGCAGTGCTAGAAGGCCGGGACTAGCGGGAGGCCCGGAAGAGACCCAGTACTTC. The chain combines TRBV20-1 with TRBJ2-5, with 15 bases fitting TRBD2. This CDR3 comprises 18 residues. Germline loops: CDR1 DFQATT, CDR2 SNEGSKA (reference sequence). V dropped 2 bases and J dropped 3; count of bases not matched to a gene: 10.

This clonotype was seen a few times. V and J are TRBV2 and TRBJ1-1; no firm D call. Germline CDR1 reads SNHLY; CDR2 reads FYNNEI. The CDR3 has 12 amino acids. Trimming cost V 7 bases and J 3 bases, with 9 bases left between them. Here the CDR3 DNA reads TGTGCCAGCACCACCACGGACACTGAAGCTTTCTTT. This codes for CASTTTDTEAFF.

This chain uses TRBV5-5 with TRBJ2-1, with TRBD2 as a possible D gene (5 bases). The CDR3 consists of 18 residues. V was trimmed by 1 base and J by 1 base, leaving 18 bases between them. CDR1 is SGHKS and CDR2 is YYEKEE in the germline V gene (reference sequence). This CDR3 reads CASSLWASSGSSYNEQFF. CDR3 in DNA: TGTGCCAGCAGCTTGTGGGCTTCGTCGGGGTCTTCCTACAATGAGCAGTTCTTC.

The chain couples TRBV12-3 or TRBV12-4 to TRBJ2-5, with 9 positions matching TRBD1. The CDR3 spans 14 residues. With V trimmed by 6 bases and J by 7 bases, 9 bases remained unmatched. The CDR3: CASRPGQGSWTQYF. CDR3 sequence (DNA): TGTGCCAGCAGACCGGGACAGGGATCATGGACCCAGTACTTC.

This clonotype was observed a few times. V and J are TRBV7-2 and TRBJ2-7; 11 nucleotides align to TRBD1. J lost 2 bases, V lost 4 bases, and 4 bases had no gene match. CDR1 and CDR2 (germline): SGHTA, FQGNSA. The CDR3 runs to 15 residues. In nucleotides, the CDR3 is TGTGCCAGCAGCTGGGACAGGGGGGAAACCTACGAGCAGTACTTC. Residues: CASSWDRGETYEQYF.

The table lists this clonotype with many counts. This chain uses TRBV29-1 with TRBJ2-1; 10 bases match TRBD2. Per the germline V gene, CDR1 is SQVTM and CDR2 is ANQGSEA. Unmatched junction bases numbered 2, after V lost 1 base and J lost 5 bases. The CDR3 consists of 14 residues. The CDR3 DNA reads TGCAGCGTTGAAGTGCTAGCGGGGGACAATGAGCAGTTCTTC. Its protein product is CSVEVLAGDNEQFF.

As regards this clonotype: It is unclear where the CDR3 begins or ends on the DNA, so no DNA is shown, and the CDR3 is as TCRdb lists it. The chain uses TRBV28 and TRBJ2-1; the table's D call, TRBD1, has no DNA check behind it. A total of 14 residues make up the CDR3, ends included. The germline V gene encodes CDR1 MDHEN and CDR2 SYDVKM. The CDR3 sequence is CASSSSGQGDEQFF.

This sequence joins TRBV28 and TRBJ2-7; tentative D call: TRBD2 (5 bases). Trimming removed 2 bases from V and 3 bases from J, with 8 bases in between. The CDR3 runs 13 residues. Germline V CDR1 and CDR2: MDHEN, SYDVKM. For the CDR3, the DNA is TGTGCCAGCAGTTTACAGCGGAACTACGAGCAGTACTTC. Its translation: CASSLQRNYEQYF.

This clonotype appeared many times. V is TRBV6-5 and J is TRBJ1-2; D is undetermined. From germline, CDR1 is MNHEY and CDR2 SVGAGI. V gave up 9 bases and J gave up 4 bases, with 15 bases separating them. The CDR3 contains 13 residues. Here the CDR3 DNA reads TGTGCCAGTGCCTATCATAGGTTCTATGGCTACACCTTC. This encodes CASAYHRFYGYTF.

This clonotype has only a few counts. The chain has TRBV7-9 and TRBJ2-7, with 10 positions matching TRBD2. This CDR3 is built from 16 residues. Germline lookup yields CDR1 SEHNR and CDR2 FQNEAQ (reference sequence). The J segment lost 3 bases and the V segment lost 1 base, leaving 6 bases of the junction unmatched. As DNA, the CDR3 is TGTGCCAGCAGCTTAGGAGCGGGAGGGCCCATCTACGAGCAGTACTTC. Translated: CASSLGAGGPIYEQYF. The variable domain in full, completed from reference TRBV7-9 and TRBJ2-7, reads DTGVSQNPRHKITKRGQNVTFRCDPISEHNRLYWYRQTLGQGPEFLTYFQNEAQLEKSRLLSDRFSAERPKGSFSTLEIQRTEQGDSAMYLCASSLGAGGPIYEQYFGPGTRLTVT.

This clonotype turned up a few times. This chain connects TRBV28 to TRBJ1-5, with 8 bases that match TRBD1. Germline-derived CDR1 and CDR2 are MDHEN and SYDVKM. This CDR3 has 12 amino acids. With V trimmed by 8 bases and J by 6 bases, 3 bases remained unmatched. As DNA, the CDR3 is TGTGCCAGCCGGACAGGGACTCAGCCCCAGCATTTT. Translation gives CASRTGTQPQHF.

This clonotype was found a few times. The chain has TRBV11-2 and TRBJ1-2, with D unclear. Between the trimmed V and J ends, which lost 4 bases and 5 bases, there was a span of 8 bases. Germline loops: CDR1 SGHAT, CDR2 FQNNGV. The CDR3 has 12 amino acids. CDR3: CASSSDMYGYTF. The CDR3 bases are TGTGCCAGCAGCTCAGACATGTATGGCTACACCTTC.